This TCR beta chain was captured by sequencing in a study of CD8+CD57+ T cells in acquired aplastic anemia. Overall study context: Each DNA sample taken from sorted CD4+ and CD8+ cells came to 3 to 4 ug on average. The study's findings and limits: Found in both controls and patients were fewer than 35 CD8+ CDR3 sequences. With respect to CD8+ Simpson's diversity, patients and controls did not differ significantly.

This clonotype has only a few counts. Its target is unknown. Previously, flow cytometry had revealed CD8+CD57+ cell expansion in the patients chosen for sequencing. The blood sampling took place in patients who had so far received no therapy. The V segment lost 11 bases and the J segment 1 base; nucleotides outside the gene matches: 14. Germline V gives CDR1 MDHEN, CDR2 SYDVKM. The CDR3 spans 16 residues. Genomic DNA templated the TCR beta VDJ and CDR3 profiling. MiXCR was run by TCRdb on the reads, yielding one entry per CDR3 protein. The table shows around 190,000 distinct CDR3 sequences, with about half occurring only once.

The chain links TRBV28 to TRBJ1-2, with TRBD1 matching 9 bases. The source of this sequence is a human donor with aplastic anemia. Sample: sorted CD4+, CD8+, or CD8+CD57+ T cells (not recorded which) from PBMCs. The CDR3 sequence: CAGAGRGQGINYGYTF. The CDR3, as DNA: TGTGCCGGGGCGGGAAGGGGACAGGGCATTAACTATGGCTACACCTTC.